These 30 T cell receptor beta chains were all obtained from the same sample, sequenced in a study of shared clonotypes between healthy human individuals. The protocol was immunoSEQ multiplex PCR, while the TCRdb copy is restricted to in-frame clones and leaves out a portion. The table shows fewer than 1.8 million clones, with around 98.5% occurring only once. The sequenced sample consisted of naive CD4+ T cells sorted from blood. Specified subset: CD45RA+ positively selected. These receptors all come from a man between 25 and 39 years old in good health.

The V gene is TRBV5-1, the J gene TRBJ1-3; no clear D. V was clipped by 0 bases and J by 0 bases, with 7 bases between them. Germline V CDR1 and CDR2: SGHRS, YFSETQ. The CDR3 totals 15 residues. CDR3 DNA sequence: TGCGCCAGCAGCTTGGGACATAGCTCTGGAAACACCATATATTTT. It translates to CASSLGHSSGNTIYF.

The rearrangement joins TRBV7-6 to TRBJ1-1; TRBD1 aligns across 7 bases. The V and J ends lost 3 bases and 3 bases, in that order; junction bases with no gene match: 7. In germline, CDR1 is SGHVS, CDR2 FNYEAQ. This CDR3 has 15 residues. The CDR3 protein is CASSFLQGSYTEAFF. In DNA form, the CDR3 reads TGTGCCAGCAGCTTCCTACAGGGGTCGTACACTGAAGCTTTCTTT.

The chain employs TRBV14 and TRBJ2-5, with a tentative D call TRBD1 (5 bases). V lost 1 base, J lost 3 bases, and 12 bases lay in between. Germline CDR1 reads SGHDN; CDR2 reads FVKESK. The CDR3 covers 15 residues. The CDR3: CASSQVYRFKETQYF. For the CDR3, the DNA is TGTGCCAGCAGCCAAGTATACAGGTTTAAAGAGACCCAGTACTTC.

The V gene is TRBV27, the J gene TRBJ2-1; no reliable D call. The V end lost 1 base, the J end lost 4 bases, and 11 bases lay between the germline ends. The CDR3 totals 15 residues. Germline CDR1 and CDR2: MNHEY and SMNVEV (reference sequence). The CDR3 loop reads CASSLLSYSYNEQFF. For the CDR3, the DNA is TGTGCCAGCAGTTTATTGTCCTACTCTTACAATGAGCAGTTCTTC.

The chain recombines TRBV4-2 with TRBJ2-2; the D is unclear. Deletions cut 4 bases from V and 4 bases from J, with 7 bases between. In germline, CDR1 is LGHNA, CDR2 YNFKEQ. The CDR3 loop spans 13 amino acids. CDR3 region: CASSPFGTGELFF. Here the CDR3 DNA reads TGTGCCAGCAGCCCTTTTGGCACCGGGGAGCTGTTTTTT.

DNA of the CDR3: TGCGCCAGCCCCCCCCTTGGACAGGGGGCCTTTGAAGGCTACACCTTC. Its translation: CASPPLGQGAFEGYTF. The chain links TRBV4-1 to TRBJ1-2; 11 bases agree with TRBD1. The CDR3 consists of 16 residues. Germline CDR1 is MGHRA and CDR2 is YSYEKL. V lost 8 bases, J lost 8 bases, and 16 bases stayed unmatched.

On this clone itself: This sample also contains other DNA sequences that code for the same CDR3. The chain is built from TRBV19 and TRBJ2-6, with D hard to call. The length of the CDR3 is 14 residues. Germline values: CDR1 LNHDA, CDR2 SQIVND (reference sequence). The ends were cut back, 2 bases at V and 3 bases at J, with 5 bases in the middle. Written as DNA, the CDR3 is TGTGCCAGTAGTATAAACAGTGGGGCCAACGTCCTGACTTTC. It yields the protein CASSINSGANVLTF. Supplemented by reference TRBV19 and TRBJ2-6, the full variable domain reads DGGITQSPKYLFRKEGQNVTLSCEQNLNHDAMYWYRQDPGQGLRLIYYSQIVNDFQKGDIAEGYSVSREKKESFPLTVTSAQKNPTAFYLCASSINSGANVLTFGAGSRLTVL.

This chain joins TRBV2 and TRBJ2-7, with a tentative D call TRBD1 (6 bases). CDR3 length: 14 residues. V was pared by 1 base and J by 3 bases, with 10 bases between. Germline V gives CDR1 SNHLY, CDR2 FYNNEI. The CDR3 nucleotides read TGTGCCAGCAGTGAAGAATACAGGGACTACGAGCAGTACTTC. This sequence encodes CASSEEYRDYEQYF.

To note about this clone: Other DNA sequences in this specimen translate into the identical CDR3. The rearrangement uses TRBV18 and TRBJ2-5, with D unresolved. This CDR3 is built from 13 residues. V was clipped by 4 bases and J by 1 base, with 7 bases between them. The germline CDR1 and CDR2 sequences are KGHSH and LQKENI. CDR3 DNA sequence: TGTGCCAGCTCACGGGGAAGCCAAGAGACCCAGTACTTC. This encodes CASSRGSQETQYF.

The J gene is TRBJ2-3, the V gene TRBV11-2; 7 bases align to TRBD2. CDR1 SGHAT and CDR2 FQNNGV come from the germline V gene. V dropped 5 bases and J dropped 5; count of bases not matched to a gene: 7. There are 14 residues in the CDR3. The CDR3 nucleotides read TGTGCCAGCAGCACTCTTCGCGGGAGAGATACGCAGTATTTT. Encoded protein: CASSTLRGRDTQYF.

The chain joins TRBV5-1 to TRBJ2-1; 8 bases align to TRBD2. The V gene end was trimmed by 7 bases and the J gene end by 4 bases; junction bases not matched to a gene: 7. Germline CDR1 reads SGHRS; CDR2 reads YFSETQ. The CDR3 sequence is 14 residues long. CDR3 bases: TGCGCCAGCCGAGCGGGAGAAGTTTACAATGAGCAGTTCTTC. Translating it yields CASRAGEVYNEQFF.

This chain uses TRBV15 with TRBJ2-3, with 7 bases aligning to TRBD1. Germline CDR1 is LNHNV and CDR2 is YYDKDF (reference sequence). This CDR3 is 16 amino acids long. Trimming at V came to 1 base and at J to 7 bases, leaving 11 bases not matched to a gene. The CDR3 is CATSRGAGGPSYTQYF. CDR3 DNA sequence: TGTGCCACCAGCAGAGGGGCAGGGGGTCCTAGCTATACGCAGTATTTT. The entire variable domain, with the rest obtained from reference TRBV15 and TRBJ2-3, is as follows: DAMVIQNPRYQVTQFGKPVTLSCSQTLNHNVMYWYQQKSSQAPKLLFHYYDKDFNNEADTPDNFQSRRPNTSFCFLDIRSPGLGDTAMYLCATSRGAGGPSYTQYFGPGTRLTVL.

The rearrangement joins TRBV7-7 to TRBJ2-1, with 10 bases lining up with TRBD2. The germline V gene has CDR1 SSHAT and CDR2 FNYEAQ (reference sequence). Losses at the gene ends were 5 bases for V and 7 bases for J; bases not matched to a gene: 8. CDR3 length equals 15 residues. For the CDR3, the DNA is TGTGCCAGCAGCCACGCTAGCGGGAGTATAAATGAGCAGTTCTTC. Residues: CASSHASGSINEQFF.

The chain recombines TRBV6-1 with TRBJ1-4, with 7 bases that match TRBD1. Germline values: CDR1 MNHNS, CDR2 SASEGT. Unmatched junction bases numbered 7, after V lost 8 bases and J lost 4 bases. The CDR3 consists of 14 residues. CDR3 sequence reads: CASGPTGNNEKLFF. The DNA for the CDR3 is TGTGCCAGCGGCCCGACAGGGAATAATGAAAAACTGTTTTTT.

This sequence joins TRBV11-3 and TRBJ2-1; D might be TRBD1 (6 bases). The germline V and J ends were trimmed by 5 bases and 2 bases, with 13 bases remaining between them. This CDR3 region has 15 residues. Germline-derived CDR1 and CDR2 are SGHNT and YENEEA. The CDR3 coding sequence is TGTGCCAGCAGCCTGAGGACAGCGACCTACAATGAGCAGTTCTTC. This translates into CASSLRTATYNEQFF.

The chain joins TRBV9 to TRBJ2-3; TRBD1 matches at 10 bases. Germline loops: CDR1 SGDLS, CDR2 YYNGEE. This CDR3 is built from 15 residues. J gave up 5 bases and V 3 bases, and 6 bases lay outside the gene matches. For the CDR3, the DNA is TGTGCCAGCAGCGAGGACAGGGGGATGTTAGATACGCAGTATTTT. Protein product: CASSEDRGMLDTQYF.

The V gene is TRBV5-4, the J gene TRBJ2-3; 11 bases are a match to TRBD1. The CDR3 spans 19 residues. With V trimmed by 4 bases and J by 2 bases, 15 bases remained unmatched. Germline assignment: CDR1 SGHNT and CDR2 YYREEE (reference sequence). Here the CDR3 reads CASSPGVERTGGLTDTQYF. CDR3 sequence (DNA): TGTGCCAGCAGCCCCGGGGTGGAGAGGACAGGGGGCCTCACAGATACGCAGTATTTT.

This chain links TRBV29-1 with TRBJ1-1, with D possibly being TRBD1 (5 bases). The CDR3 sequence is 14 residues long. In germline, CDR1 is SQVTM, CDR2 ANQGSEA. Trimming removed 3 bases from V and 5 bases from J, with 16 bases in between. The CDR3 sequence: CSVEGPGRRTEAFF. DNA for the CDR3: TGCAGCGTTGAGGGGCCAGGAAGGAGGACTGAAGCTTTCTTT.

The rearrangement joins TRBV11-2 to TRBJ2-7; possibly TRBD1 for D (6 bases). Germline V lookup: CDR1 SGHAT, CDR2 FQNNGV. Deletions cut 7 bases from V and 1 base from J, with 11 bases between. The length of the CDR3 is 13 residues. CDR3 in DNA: TGTGCCAGCACCGCAGGGGTTTCCTACGAGCAGTACTTC. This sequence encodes CASTAGVSYEQYF.

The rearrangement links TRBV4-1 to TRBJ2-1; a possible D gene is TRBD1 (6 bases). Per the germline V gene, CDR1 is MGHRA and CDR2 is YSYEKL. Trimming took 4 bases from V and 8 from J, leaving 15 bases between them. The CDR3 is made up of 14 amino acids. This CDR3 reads CASSRSGRGYEQFF. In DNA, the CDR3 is TGCGCCAGCAGCCGATCGGGCAGGGGCTATGAGCAGTTCTTC.

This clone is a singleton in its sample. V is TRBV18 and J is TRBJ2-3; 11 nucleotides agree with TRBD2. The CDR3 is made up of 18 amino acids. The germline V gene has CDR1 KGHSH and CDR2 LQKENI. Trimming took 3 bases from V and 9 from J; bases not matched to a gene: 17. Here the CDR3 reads CASSPNLTSGTPRGTQYF. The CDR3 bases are TGTGCCAGCTCACCTAACTTGACTAGCGGGACCCCGAGGGGCACGCAGTATTTT.

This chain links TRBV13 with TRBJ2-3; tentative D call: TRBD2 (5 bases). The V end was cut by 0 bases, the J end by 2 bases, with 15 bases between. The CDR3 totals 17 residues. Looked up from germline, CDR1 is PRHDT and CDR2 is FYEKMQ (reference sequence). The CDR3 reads CASSLGSGVGFTDTQYF. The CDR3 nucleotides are TGTGCCAGCAGCTTAGGGAGCGGAGTGGGATTCACAGATACGCAGTATTTT.

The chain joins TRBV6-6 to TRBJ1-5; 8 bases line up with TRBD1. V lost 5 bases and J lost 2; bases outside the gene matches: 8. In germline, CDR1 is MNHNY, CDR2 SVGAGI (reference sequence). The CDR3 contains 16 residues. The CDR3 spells CASSVVTGGGNQPQHF. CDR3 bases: TGTGCCAGCAGTGTCGTTACAGGGGGTGGCAATCAGCCCCAGCATTTT.

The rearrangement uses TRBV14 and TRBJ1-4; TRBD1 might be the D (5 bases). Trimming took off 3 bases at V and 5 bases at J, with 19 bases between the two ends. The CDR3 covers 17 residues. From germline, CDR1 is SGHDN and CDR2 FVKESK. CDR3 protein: CASSQDPTQVKNEKLFF. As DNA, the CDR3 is TGTGCCAGCAGCCAGGACCCGACACAGGTCAAAAATGAAAAACTGTTTTTT. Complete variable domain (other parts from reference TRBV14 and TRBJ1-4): EAGVTQFPSHSVIEKGQTVTLRCDPISGHDNLYWYRRVMGKEIKFLLHFVKESKQDESGMPNNRFLAERTGGTYSTLKVQPAELEDSGVYFCASSQDPTQVKNEKLFFGSGTQLSVL.

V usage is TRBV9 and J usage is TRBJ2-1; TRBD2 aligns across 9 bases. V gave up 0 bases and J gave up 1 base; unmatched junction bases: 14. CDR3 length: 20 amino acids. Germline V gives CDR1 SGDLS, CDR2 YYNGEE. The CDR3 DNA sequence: TGTGCCAGCAGCGTAGACCGTCTGACTAGCGGAAGTCTGTCCTACAATGAGCAGTTCTTC. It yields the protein CASSVDRLTSGSLSYNEQFF.

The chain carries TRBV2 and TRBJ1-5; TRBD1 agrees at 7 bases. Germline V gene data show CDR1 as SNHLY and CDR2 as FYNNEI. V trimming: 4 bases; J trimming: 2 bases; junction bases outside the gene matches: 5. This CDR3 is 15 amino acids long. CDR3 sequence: CASSVQTGGNQPQHF. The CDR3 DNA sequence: TGTGCCAGCAGTGTCCAAACAGGGGGCAATCAGCCCCAGCATTTT.

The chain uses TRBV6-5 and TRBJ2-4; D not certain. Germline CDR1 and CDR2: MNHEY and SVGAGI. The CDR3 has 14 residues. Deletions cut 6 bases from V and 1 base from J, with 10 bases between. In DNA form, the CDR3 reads TGTGCCAGCAGAACTCAGGTTGCCAAAAACATTCAGTACTTC. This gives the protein CASRTQVAKNIQYF.

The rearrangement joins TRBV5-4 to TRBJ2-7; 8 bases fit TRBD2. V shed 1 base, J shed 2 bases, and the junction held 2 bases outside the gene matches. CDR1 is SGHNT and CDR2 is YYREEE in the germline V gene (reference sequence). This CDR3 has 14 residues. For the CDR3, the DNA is TGTGCCAGCAGCTTGACTAGCGGAACCTACGAGCAGTACTTC. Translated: CASSLTSGTYEQYF.

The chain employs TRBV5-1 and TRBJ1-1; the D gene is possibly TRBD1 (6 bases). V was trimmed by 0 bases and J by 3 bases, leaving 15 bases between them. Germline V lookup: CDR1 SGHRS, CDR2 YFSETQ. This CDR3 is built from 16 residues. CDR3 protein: CASSLAKGGGDTEAFF. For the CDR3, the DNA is TGCGCCAGCAGCTTGGCCAAGGGGGGAGGTGACACTGAAGCTTTCTTT.

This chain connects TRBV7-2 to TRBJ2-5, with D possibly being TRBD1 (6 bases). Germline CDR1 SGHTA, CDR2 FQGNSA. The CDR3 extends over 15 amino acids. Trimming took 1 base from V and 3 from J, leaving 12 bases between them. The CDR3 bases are TGTGCCAGCAGCTTAGACGGGACATCCAAAGAGACCCAGTACTTC. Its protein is CASSLDGTSKETQYF.